This T cell receptor (beta chain) was documented in a study of vaccination and CD4 T cells after COVID-19. A word on this clonotype: The antigen is unknown.

Sequenced with the Oncomine TCR Beta short-read assay was DNA taken from cultured CD4+ T cells. Each CDR3 protein gets one entry after TCRdb re-called the PCR reads with MiXCR. The sample carries over 12,000 distinct CDR3 sequences, around 61% recorded once. The V segment lost 6 bases and the J segment 4 bases; nucleotides outside the gene matches: 9. Germline-derived CDR1 and CDR2 are MNHEY and SMNVEV (reference sequence). This CDR3 spans 15 amino acids. Treatment in this sample: approximately 9-day PBMC culture with coronavirus spike peptide pools or control peptides (ViraFEST assay). This TCR came from a human donor who had recovered from COVID-19. The chain has TRBV27 and TRBJ1-2; TRBD1 aligns across 9 bases. Sequencing input: CD4+ T cells from blood, cultured in vitro. The CDR3 spells CASRRTGEGIYGYTF. The CDR3 DNA sequence: TGTGCCAGCAGACGGACAGGGGAGGGGATCTATGGCTACACCTTC.